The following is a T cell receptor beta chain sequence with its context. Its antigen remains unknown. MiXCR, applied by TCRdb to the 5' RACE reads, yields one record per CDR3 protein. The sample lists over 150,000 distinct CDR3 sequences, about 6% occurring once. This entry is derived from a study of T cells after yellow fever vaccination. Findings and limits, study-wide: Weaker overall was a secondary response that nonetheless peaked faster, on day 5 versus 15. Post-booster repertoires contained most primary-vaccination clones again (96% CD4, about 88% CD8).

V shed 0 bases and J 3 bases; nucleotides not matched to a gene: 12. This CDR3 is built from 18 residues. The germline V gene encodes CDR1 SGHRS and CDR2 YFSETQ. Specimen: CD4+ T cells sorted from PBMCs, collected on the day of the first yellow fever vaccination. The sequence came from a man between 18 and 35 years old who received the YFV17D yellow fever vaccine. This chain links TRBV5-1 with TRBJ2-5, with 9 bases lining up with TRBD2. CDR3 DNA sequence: TGCGCCAGCAGCTTGGGAGTCTCCCCTAGCGGGGAAAAAGAGACCCAGTACTTC. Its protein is CASSLGVSPSGEKETQYF.